This T cell receptor (beta chain) was retrieved from a study of blood T cell repertoires in COVID-19. For the study at large: The United States, Italy and Spain supplied acute and convalescent COVID-19 samples.

The CDR3 runs 12 residues. Germline V gene lookup returns CDR1 MDHEN and CDR2 SYDVKM. J lost 6 bases, V lost 6 bases, and 5 bases had no gene match. Original data processing: Estimated nucleated cell counts came from reference gene primer amplification. Here immunoSEQ multiplex PCR was the method, and the copy in TCRdb shows in-frame clones only, minus some. D and trimming come from the DNA, and the V and J calls and clone size come from that table. Here the sample spans almost 200,000 clones, 85% to 90% being singletons. This clone was observed a handful of times. The receptor was isolated from a woman aged 70 to 79 with acute or convalescent COVID-19. The J gene is TRBJ2-7, the V gene TRBV28, with TRBD1 identical over 7 bases. Sample: peripheral blood. CDR3 coding DNA: TGTGCCAGCAGCGCGACAGGGCGCGAGCAGTACTTC. Translated: CASSATGREQYF.